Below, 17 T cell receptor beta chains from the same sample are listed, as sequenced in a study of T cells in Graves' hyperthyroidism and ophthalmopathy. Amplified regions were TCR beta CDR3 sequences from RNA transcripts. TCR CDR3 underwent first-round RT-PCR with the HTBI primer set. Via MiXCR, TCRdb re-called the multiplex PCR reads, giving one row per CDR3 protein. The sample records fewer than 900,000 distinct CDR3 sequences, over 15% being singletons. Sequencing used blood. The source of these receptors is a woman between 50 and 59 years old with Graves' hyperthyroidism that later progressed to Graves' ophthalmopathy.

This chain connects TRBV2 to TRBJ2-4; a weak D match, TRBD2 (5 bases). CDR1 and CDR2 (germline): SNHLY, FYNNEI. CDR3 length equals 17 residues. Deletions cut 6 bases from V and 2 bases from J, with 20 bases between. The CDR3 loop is CASSVMRASGTKNIQYF. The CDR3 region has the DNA TGTGCCAGCAGCGTGATGAGGGCCAGCGGTACCAAAAACATTCAGTACTTC.

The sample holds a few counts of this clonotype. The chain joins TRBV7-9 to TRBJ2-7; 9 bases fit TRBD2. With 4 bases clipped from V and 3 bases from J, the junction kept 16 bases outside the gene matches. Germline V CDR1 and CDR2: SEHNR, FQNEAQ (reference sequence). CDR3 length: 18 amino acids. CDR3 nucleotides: TGTGCCAGCAGCTCCTCCCGTTTAGCGGGAGCCCCGATCTACGAGCAGTACTTC. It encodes CASSSSRLAGAPIYEQYF.

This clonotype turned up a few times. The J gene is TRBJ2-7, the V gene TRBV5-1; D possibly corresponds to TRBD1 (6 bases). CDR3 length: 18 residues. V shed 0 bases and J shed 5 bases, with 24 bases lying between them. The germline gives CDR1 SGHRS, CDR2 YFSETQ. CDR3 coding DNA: TGCGCCAGCAGCTTGGCCAGGGGTAGCGCGGCGACCCCTAACGAGCAGTACTTC. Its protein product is CASSLARGSAATPNEQYF.

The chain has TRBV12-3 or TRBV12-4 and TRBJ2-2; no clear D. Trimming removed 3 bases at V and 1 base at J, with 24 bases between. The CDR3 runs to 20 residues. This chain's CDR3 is CASSLPAMAAQGMNTGELFF. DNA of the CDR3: TGTGCCAGCAGTTTGCCCGCCATGGCCGCACAAGGAATGAACACCGGGGAGCTGTTTTTT.

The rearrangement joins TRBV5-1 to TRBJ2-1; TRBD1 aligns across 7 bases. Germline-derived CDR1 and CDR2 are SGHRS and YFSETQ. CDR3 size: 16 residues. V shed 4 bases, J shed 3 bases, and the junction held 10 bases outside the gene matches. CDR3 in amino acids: CASSPATGFSYNEQFF. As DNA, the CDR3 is TGCGCCAGCAGCCCGGCGACAGGGTTTAGCTACAATGAGCAGTTCTTC.

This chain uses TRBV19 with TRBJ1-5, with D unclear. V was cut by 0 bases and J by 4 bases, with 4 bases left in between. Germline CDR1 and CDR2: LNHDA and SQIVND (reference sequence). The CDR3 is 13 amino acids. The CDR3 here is CASSIDGNQPQHF. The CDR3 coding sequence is TGTGCCAGTAGTATAGACGGAAATCAGCCCCAGCATTTT.

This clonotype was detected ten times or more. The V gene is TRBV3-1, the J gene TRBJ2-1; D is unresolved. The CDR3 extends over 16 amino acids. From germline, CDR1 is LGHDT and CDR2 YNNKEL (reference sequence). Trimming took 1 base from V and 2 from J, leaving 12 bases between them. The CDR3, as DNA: TGTGCCAGCAGCCAAGGTAGCACCGGGCCCTACAATGAGCAGTTCTTC. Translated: CASSQGSTGPYNEQFF.

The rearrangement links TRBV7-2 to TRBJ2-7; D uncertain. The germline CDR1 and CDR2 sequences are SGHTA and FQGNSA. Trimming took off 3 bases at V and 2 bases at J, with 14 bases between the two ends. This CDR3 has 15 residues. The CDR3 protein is CASSFSLTDTYEQYF. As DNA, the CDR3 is TGTGCCAGCAGCTTCTCCCTGACGGATACCTACGAGCAGTACTTC.

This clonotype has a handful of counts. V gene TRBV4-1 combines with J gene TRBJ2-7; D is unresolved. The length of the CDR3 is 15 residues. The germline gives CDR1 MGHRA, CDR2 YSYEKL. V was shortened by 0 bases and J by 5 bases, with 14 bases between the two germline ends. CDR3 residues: CASSQDRVPRNEQYF. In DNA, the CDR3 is TGCGCCAGCAGCCAAGATCGAGTCCCTAGGAACGAGCAGTACTTC.

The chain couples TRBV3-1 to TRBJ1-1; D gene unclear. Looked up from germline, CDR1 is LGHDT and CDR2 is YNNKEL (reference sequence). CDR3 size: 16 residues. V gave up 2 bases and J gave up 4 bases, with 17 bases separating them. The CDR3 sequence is CASSQTGFGQFTEAFF. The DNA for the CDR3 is TGTGCCAGCAGCCAAACGGGGTTTGGTCAATTCACTGAAGCTTTCTTT.

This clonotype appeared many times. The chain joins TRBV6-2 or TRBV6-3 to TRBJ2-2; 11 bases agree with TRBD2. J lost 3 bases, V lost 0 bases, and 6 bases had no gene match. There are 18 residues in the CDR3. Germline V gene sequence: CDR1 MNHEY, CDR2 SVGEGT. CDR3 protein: CASSYSASGGYYTGELFF. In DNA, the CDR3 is TGTGCCAGCAGTTACTCTGCTAGCGGGGGGTACTACACCGGGGAGCTGTTTTTT.

As DNA, the CDR3 is TGTGCCAGCAGTTTCCTTCCGGGACAGGGCTACGAGCAGTACTTC. This gives the protein CASSFLPGQGYEQYF. The chain is built from TRBV27 and TRBJ2-7, with 9 nucleotides matching TRBD1. The CDR3 covers 15 residues. Trimming cost V 3 bases and J 3 bases; bases outside gene matches: 6. Germline-derived CDR1 and CDR2 are MNHEY and SMNVEV (reference sequence).

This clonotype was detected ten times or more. The CDR3 region is CSASASLGYEQYF. The DNA for the CDR3 is TGCAGTGCTAGTGCGTCCCTCGGGTACGAGCAGTACTTC. The chain carries TRBV20-1 and TRBJ2-7; D is unclear. The CDR3 is made up of 13 amino acids. Germline V lookup: CDR1 DFQATT, CDR2 SNEGSKA (reference sequence). Deletions cut 3 bases from V and 4 bases from J, with 13 bases between.

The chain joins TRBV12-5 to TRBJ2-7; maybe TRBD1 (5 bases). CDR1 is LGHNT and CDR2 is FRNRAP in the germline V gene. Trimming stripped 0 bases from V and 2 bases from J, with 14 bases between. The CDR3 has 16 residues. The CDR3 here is CASGLVPEQDPYEQYF. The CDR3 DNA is TGTGCTAGTGGTTTGGTCCCGGAACAGGACCCCTACGAGCAGTACTTC. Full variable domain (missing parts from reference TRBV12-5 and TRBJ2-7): DARVTQTPRHKVTEMGQEVTMRCQPILGHNTVFWYRQTMMQGLELLAYFRNRAPLDDSGMPKDRFSAEMPDATLATLKIQPSEPRDSAVYFCASGLVPEQDPYEQYFGPGTRLTVT.

The DNA of the CDR3 is TGTGCCAGTAGTATTCTGGCTAGCGGGGGGCTCTACAATGAGCAGTTCTTC. Encoded protein: CASSILASGGLYNEQFF. This chain links TRBV19 with TRBJ2-1, with 11 positions matching TRBD2. This CDR3 is 17 amino acids long. V shed 3 bases and J 3 bases; nucleotides not matched to a gene: 7. CDR1 and CDR2 from the germline V gene are LNHDA and SQIVND (reference sequence).

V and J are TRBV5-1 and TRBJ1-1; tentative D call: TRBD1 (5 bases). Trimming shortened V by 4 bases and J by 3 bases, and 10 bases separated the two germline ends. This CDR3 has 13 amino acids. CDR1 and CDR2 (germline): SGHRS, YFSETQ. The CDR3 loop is CASSEGTDTEAFF. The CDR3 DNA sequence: TGCGCCAGCAGCGAGGGGACGGACACTGAAGCTTTCTTT.

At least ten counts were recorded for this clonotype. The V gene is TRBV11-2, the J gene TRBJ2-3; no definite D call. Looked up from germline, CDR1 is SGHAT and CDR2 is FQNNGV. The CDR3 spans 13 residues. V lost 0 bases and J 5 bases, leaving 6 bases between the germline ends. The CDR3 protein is CASSLDPGDTQYF. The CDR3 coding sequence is TGTGCCAGCAGCTTAGACCCGGGAGATACGCAGTATTTT.